Presented here are 21 T cell receptor beta chains from one specimen sequenced in a study of T cell responses to AZD1222 COVID-19 vaccine. Profiling relied on immunoSEQ multiplex PCR, and the TCRdb table lists in-frame clones only, not all of them. Counted here are over 90,000 clones, over 75% occurring once; the ten biggest clones make up about 12%. The specimen comprised peripheral blood, sampled 28 days after the second AZD1222 dose. These TCRs come from an adult who received the AZD1222 COVID-19 vaccine.

This chain joins TRBV19 and TRBJ1-2; D remains unclear. The CDR3 runs 15 residues. V lost 7 bases to trimming and J lost 4 bases, with 19 bases between them. Germline V gene lookup returns CDR1 LNHDA and CDR2 SQIVND (reference sequence). The CDR3 sequence is CASTTGSPPIYGYTF. The CDR3 coding sequence is TGTGCCAGTACGACGGGCTCTCCTCCGATCTATGGCTACACCTTC.

This rearrangement joins TRBV5-1 to TRBJ2-2; 7 nucleotides line up with TRBD1. With V trimmed by 0 bases and J by 4 bases, 6 bases remained unmatched. Germline V lookup: CDR1 SGHRS, CDR2 YFSETQ. This CDR3 contains 16 residues. In DNA form, the CDR3 reads TGCGCCAGCAGCTTGGGACAGGGCGCGACCACCGGGGAGCTGTTTTTT. This gives the protein CASSLGQGATTGELFF.

With regard to this clone: Other DNA sequences in this specimen translate into the identical CDR3. The rearrangement uses TRBV5-6 and TRBJ1-1; weak D call: TRBD1 (5 bases). CDR1 SGHDT and CDR2 YYEEEE come from the germline V gene. Trimming pared 2 bases from V and 1 base from J, leaving 9 bases between. This CDR3 region has 14 residues. CDR3 coding DNA: TGTGCCAGCAGCTTACCGGGGGAGAACACTGAAGCTTTCTTT. Protein sequence: CASSLPGENTEAFF.

J is TRBJ1-2 and V is TRBV3-1 (or the pseudogene TRBV3-2); D not certain. Germline CDR1 is LGHDT and CDR2 is YNNKEL (reference sequence). V shed 1 base and J shed 5 bases, with 5 bases lying between them. CDR3 length: 12 amino acids. The DNA for the CDR3 is TGTGCCAGCAGCCAAGGGGAGTATGGCTACACCTTC. Its protein is CASSQGEYGYTF.

The rearrangement uses TRBV2 and TRBJ1-1; the D is unclear. The CDR3 covers 13 residues. V was shortened by 8 bases and J by 1 base, with 11 bases between the two germline ends. From germline, CDR1 is SNHLY and CDR2 FYNNEI. CDR3 in DNA: TGTGCCAGCGGATTCGAAGAGAACACTGAAGCTTTCTTT. It yields the protein CASGFEENTEAFF.

The V gene is TRBV10-1, the J gene TRBJ2-1; possibly TRBD2 for D (6 bases). This CDR3 has 16 residues. Trimming removed 2 bases from V and 8 bases from J, with 19 bases in between. Germline loops: CDR1 WNHNN, CDR2 SYGVQD (reference sequence). The CDR3: CASSENPGTPFYEQFF. CDR3 coding DNA: TGCGCCAGCAGTGAGAATCCCGGGACTCCTTTCTATGAGCAGTTCTTC.

The gene calls are TRBV7-9 and TRBJ1-5; D not resolved. This CDR3 spans 12 amino acids. Germline V gene data show CDR1 as SEHNR and CDR2 as FQNEAQ (reference sequence). V lost 4 bases to trimming and J lost 5 bases, with 6 bases between them. CDR3 nucleotide sequence: TGTGCCAGCAGCTACAGTTATCAGCCCCAGCATTTT. Translation gives CASSYSYQPQHF. Combining the CDR3 with reference TRBV7-9 and TRBJ1-5 gives the whole variable domain DTGVSQNPRHKITKRGQNVTFRCDPISEHNRLYWYRQTLGQGPEFLTYFQNEAQLEKSRLLSDRFSAERPKGSFSTLEIQRTEQGDSAMYLCASSYSYQPQHFGDGTRLSIL.

The chain is built from TRBV6-4 and TRBJ2-3, with 7 bases identical to TRBD2. V shed 0 bases and J 0 bases; nucleotides not matched to a gene: 0. The CDR3 covers 15 residues. Per the germline V gene, CDR1 is MRHNA and CDR2 is SNTAGT. As DNA, the CDR3 is TGTGCCAGCAGTGACTCAGCGGGGAGCACAGATACGCAGTATTTT. Translation: CASSDSAGSTDTQYF.

The rearrangement links TRBV28 to TRBJ2-3; TRBD1 matches 9 bases. J was trimmed by 3 bases and V by 6 bases; bases with no gene match: 7. This CDR3 contains 15 residues. Germline CDR1 reads MDHEN; CDR2 reads SYDVKM. The CDR3 DNA reads TGTGCCAGCAGCGAGGGACAGGGTCTAACAGATACGCAGTATTTT. It encodes CASSEGQGLTDTQYF.

This chain uses TRBV5-6 with TRBJ1-5; the D gene is possibly TRBD1 (5 bases). V gave up 0 bases and J gave up 7 bases, with 14 bases separating them. The CDR3 length is 15 residues. Germline values: CDR1 SGHDT, CDR2 YYEEEE. The CDR3 DNA reads TGTGCCAGCAGCTTGGGAGGCGCAGGGTTCCAGCCCCAGCATTTT. This encodes CASSLGGAGFQPQHF.

V gene TRBV5-1 combines with J gene TRBJ2-2; D is uncertain. The CDR3 consists of 13 residues. Germline V gives CDR1 SGHRS, CDR2 YFSETQ. The V and J ends lost 6 bases and 6 bases respectively, with 12 bases between them. The CDR3, as DNA: TGCGCCAGCACCCTACATAGGGCCGGGGAGCTGTTTTTT. Its protein is CASTLHRAGELFF.

The rearrangement joins TRBV11-3 to TRBJ2-2; no reliable D call. The germline gives CDR1 SGHNT, CDR2 YENEEA. Trimming pared 5 bases from V and 3 bases from J, leaving 7 bases between. CDR3 length: 13 amino acids. Here the CDR3 reads CASSRSYTGELFF. As DNA, the CDR3 is TGTGCCAGCAGCAGGTCGTACACCGGGGAGCTGTTTTTT.

This clone was seen a handful of times. The genes are TRBV23-1 and TRBJ2-7; 10 nucleotides line up with TRBD2. TRBV23-1 is an open reading frame whose function is uncertain. J was trimmed by 0 bases and V by 2 bases; bases with no gene match: 4. The CDR3 is 16 amino acids. The DNA of the CDR3 is TGCGCCAGCAGTCAAGTACTAGCGGGGTGCTCCTACGAGCAGTACTTC. As protein: CASSQVLAGCSYEQYF.

This chain links TRBV4-3 with TRBJ2-6; D not certain. This CDR3 is built from 17 residues. Trimming took off 0 bases at V and 1 base at J, with 10 bases between the two ends. Per germline, CDR1 LGHNA and CDR2 YSLEER. The CDR3 coding sequence is TGCGCCAGCAGCCAAGAAAGGAGAGCATCTGGGGCCAACGTCCTGACTTTC. Encoded protein: CASSQERRASGANVLTF.

This CDR3 is CASSNIAGGSYNEQFF. The CDR3, as DNA: TGTGCCAGCAGCAACATAGCGGGGGGCTCCTACAATGAGCAGTTCTTC. The chain carries TRBV7-9 and TRBJ2-1, with TRBD2 identical over 10 bases. CDR1 and CDR2 (germline): SEHNR, FQNEAQ (reference sequence). V trimming: 5 bases; J trimming: 0 bases; junction bases outside the gene matches: 4. This CDR3 spans 16 amino acids.

This clone appeared once. V and J are TRBV5-1 and TRBJ2-1; 7 nucleotides align to TRBD2. Trimming took 5 bases from V and 0 from J; bases not matched to a gene: 2. The CDR3 is 14 residues long. Germline CDR1 SGHRS, CDR2 YFSETQ. In DNA form, the CDR3 reads TGCGCCAGCAGTCCGGGGGGCTCCTACAATGAGCAGTTCTTC. It specifies CASSPGGSYNEQFF. The variable domain in full, with the rest retrieved from reference TRBV5-1 and TRBJ2-1, is KAGVTQTPRYLIKTRGQQVTLSCSPISGHRSVSWYQQTPGQGLQFLFEYFSETQRNKGNFPGRFSGRQFSNSRSEMNVSTLELGDSALYLCASSPGGSYNEQFFGPGTRLTVL.

The rearrangement joins TRBV11-2 to TRBJ2-5; 8 bases are shared with TRBD1. The CDR3 totals 13 residues. Trimming at V came to 5 bases and at J to 3 bases, leaving 2 bases not matched to a gene. Germline values: CDR1 SGHAT, CDR2 FQNNGV. CDR3 amino acids: CASSMTGEETQYF. CDR3 DNA sequence: TGTGCCAGCAGCATGACAGGGGAAGAGACCCAGTACTTC.

The CDR3 is CASSENLAGSYEQYF. In nucleotides, the CDR3 is TGCGCCAGCAGCGAGAATCTAGCGGGATCCTACGAGCAGTACTTC. This rearrangement joins TRBV10-1 to TRBJ2-7; TRBD2 agrees at 9 bases. Germline values: CDR1 WNHNN, CDR2 SYGVQD (reference sequence). V lost 6 bases and J lost 1; bases outside the gene matches: 7. The CDR3 has 15 amino acids.

The rearrangement links TRBV5-6 to TRBJ2-7; D possibly uses TRBD1 or TRBD2 (5 bases each). V shed 6 bases and J shed 4 bases, with 11 bases lying between them. Germline CDR1 is SGHDT and CDR2 is YYEEEE. The CDR3 totals 12 residues. The CDR3 sequence is CASTWGGYEQYF. The DNA of the CDR3 is TGTGCCAGCACGTGGGGCGGGTACGAGCAGTACTTC.

This clone has only one observation. The chain employs TRBV2 and TRBJ1-1; D possibly corresponds to TRBD1 (5 bases). Germline V gene sequence: CDR1 SNHLY, CDR2 FYNNEI. The V end lost 3 bases, the J end lost 7 bases, and 12 bases lay between the germline ends. The CDR3 contains 13 residues. The DNA for the CDR3 is TGTGCCAGCAGTGATGGAGGGGATTTTGAAGCTTTCTTT. Residues: CASSDGGDFEAFF.

The chain recombines TRBV2 with TRBJ1-5, with D perhaps TRBD1 (5 bases). The V end lost 4 bases, the J end lost 7 bases, and 11 bases lay between the germline ends. Looked up from germline, CDR1 is SNHLY and CDR2 is FYNNEI. This CDR3 comprises 13 residues. CDR3: CASSVIGEQPQHF. Written as DNA, the CDR3 is TGTGCCAGCAGTGTAATAGGGGAACAGCCCCAGCATTTT.